A selection of T cell receptor beta chains follows, all from one sample in a study of T-cell reconstitution after alpha-beta-depleted transplantation in children. TCRdb processed the PCR reads anew with MiXCR; each CDR3 protein has one entry. The data show roughly 82,000 distinct CDR3 sequences, roughly 14% seen once. The sample here was PBMCs, mostly from graft donor cells, taken 180 days after TCRalphabeta/CD19-depleted stem cell transplant. The receptors originated from a male patient between 2 and 10 years old who had a stem cell transplant for acute lymphoblastic leukemia, so the T cells may come from the graft donor. CDR3s include the opening cysteine and the closing phenylalanine or tryptophan. D genes are given only for firm matches. Clone size is given for some rows only: seen once, a few or many times, or a class if the clone is expanded.

V,size,J,D,CDR3,DNA
TRBV29-1,few,TRBJ1-2,.,CSFGDYGYTF,TGCAGCTTCGGGGACTATGGCTACACCTTC
TRBV7-2,many,TRBJ2-5,.,CASSLVSLQLETQYF,TGTGCCAGCAGCTTAGTAAGCTTACAGCTAGAGACCCAGTACTTC
TRBV20-1,.,TRBJ2-3,.,CSAKALTDTQYF,TGCAGTGCTAAGGCCCTCACAGATACGCAGTATTTT
TRBV5-1,.,TRBJ2-3,TRBD2,CASSYSLAGASSTDTQYF,TGCGCCAGCAGTTACAGTCTAGCGGGGGCATCTAGCACAGATACGCAGTATTTT
TRBV5-6,few,TRBJ2-2,TRBD1,CASSNRGAEAELFF,TGTGCCAGCAGCAACAGGGGGGCGGAGGCGGAGCTGTTTTTT
TRBV28,.,TRBJ1-2,.,CASSPPRWGYTF,TGTGCCAGCAGTCCGCCCCGTTGGGGCTACACCTTC
TRBV20-1,few,TRBJ2-4,.,CSARDHGRDPQYF,TGCAGTGCTAGAGATCACGGCCGGGACCCTCAGTACTTC
TRBV10-3,many,TRBJ1-1,TRBD1,CAISPTGRAEAFF,TGTGCCATCAGCCCGACAGGGAGAGCTGAAGCTTTCTTT
TRBV9,few,TRBJ2-4,.,CASSGQVAKNIQYF,TGTGCCAGCAGCGGTCAGGTAGCCAAAAACATTCAGTACTTC
TRBV4-2,many,TRBJ2-3,TRBD2,CASSQERSGGADTQYF,TGTGCCAGCAGCCAAGAAAGGAGCGGGGGGGCAGATACGCAGTATTTT
TRBV12-3/TRBV12-4,few,TRBJ1-1,.,CASSSWEDTEAFF,TGTGCCAGCAGTTCCTGGGAGGACACTGAAGCTTTCTTT
TRBV5-1,many,TRBJ2-7,.,CASSLRPGYSGEQYF,TGCGCCAGCAGCTTAAGACCGGGATATTCGGGGGAGCAGTACTTC
TRBV11-2,few,TRBJ2-4,.,CASSLVPQGPRGRKNIQYF,TGTGCCAGCAGCTTAGTTCCTCAGGGGCCCAGGGGACGCAAAAACATTCAGTACTTC
TRBV12-3/TRBV12-4,few,TRBJ2-1,.,CASRTLNEQFF,TGTGCCAGCAGGACTCTCAATGAGCAGTTCTTC
TRBV29-1,.,TRBJ2-7,.,CSVEGGPEQSF,TGCAGCGTTGAAGGGGGACCTGAGCAGTCCTTC
TRBV20-1,.,TRBJ1-1,.,CSAGDGGRWTEAFF,TGCAGTGCCGGCGACGGGGGGAGGTGGACTGAAGCTTTCTTT
TRBV20-1,.,TRBJ2-7,.,CSAHREGLKYEQYF,TGCAGTGCCCACAGGGAGGGCCTGAAATACGAGCAGTACTTC
TRBV6-6,.,TRBJ1-1,.,CASSVGGGPKAFF,TGTGCCAGCAGTGTGGGGGGGGGGCCTAAAGCTTTCTTT
TRBV29-1,few,TRBJ2-2,TRBD2,CSVEDRQRGVPNTGELFF,TGCAGCGTTGAAGATCGGCAGCGGGGGGTCCCGAACACCGGGGAGCTGTTTTTT
TRBV27,few,TRBJ2-7,TRBD2,CASSSWTSGGSNEQYF,TGTGCCAGCAGTTCCTGGACTAGCGGGGGTTCGAACGAGCAGTACTTC
TRBV20-1,.,TRBJ2-3,TRBD1,CSAPGQASTDTQYF,TGCAGTGCCCCGGGACAGGCTAGCACAGATACGCAGTATTTT
TRBV7-2,many,TRBJ1-2,TRBD1,CASSLARAGGLYGYTF,TGTGCCAGCAGCTTAGCGAGGGCAGGGGGCCTCTATGGCTACACCTTC
TRBV6-2/TRBV6-3,.,TRBJ2-3,.,CASSWLSSTDTQYF,TGTGCCAGCAGTTGGCTCTCCAGCACAGATACGCAGTATTTT
TRBV4-3,few,TRBJ2-5,TRBD1,CASSQNRGQGTQYF,TGCGCCAGCAGCCAAAACAGGGGGCAGGGGACCCAGTACTTC
TRBV7-6,few,TRBJ2-7,TRBD1,CASTPGQVIYEQYF,TGTGCCAGCACCCCGGGACAGGTTATCTACGAGCAGTACTTC
TRBV28,.,TRBJ1-2,.,CASSEGGYGYTF,TGTGCCAGCAGTGAGGGGGGGTATGGCTACACCTTC
TRBV5-4,.,TRBJ1-3,.,CASSLGQPSGNTIYF,TGTGCCAGCAGCCTGGGACAACCATCTGGAAACACCATATATTTT
TRBV27,.,TRBJ2-7,.,CASSGVRAFEQYF,TGTGCCAGCAGTGGCGTTCGGGCGTTCGAGCAGTACTTC
TRBV27,few,TRBJ1-1,.,CASSLSQTGTEAFF,TGTGCCAGCAGTTTATCTCAAACAGGGACTGAAGCTTTCTTT
TRBV20-1,many,TRBJ2-4,.,CSATGRPALAKNIQYF,TGCAGTGCCACGGGACGGCCGGCCTTAGCCAAAAACATTCAGTACTTC
TRBV7-8,.,TRBJ2-7,.,CASSSLDKAYEQYF,TGTGCCAGCAGCTCCTTGGATAAAGCCTACGAGCAGTACTTC
TRBV4-1,few,TRBJ2-7,.,CASSQEGQSYEQYF,TGCGCCAGCAGCCAGGAGGGTCAGTCCTACGAGCAGTACTTC
TRBV28,few,TRBJ2-3,.,CASTPDTQYF,TGTGCCAGCACCCCGGATACGCAGTATTTT
TRBV13,many,TRBJ2-3,.,CASSLHPQPFYGTDTQYF,TGTGCCAGCAGCTTACACCCCCAGCCCTTCTACGGCACAGATACGCAGTATTTT
TRBV11-3,few,TRBJ2-3,.,CASSGGADTQYF,TGTGCCAGCAGCGGGGGCGCAGATACGCAGTATTTT
TRBV6-2/TRBV6-3,few,TRBJ2-7,TRBD1,CASSYSVDRVGYEQYF,TGTGCCAGCAGTTACTCGGTGGACAGGGTAGGCTACGAGCAGTACTTC
TRBV7-9,few,TRBJ1-3,TRBD1,CASSIWDSSGNTIYF,TGTGCCAGCAGCATTTGGGACAGCTCTGGAAACACCATATATTTT
TRBV4-2,few,TRBJ1-2,.,CASSSDGPNYGYTF,TGTGCCAGCAGCTCGGACGGCCCCAACTATGGCTACACCTTC
TRBV30,.,TRBJ1-1,.,CAWSPTLLGTEAFF,TGTGCCTGGAGCCCGACCCTCCTGGGCACTGAAGCTTTCTTT
TRBV29-1,.,TRBJ1-5,TRBD1,CSARGGSNQPQHF,TGCAGCGCCAGGGGGGGGAGCAATCAGCCCCAGCATTTT